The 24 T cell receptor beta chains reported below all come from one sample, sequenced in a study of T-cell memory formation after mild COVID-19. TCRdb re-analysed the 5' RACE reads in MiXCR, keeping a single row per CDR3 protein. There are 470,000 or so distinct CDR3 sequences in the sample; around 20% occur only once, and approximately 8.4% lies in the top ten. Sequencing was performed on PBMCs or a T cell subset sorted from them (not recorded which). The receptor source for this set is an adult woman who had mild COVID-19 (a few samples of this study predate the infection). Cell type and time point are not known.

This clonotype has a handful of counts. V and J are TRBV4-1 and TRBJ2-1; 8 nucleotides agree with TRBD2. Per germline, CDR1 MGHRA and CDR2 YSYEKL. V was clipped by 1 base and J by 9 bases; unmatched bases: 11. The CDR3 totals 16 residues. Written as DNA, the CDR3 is TGCGCCAGCAGCCAAGGGTATGGGGGACTAGGGGTTGAGCAGTTCTTC. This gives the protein CASSQGYGGLGVEQFF.

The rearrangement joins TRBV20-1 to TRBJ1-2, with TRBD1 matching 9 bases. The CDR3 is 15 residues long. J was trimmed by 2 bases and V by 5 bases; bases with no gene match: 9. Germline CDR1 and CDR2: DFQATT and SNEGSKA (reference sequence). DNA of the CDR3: TGCAGTGCTGAGAAAACCGGGACAGGGAACTATGGCTACACCTTC. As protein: CSAEKTGTGNYGYTF.

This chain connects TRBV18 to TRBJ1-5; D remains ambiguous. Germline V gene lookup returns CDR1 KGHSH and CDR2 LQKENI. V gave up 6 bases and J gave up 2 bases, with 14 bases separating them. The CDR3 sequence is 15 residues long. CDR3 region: CASSTRQAGNQPQHF. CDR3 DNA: TGTGCCAGCTCTACCCGGCAGGCCGGCAATCAGCCCCAGCATTTT.

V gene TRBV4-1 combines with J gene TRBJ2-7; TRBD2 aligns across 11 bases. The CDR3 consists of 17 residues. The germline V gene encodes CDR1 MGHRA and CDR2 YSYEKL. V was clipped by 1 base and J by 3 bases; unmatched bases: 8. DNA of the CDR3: TGCGCCAGCAGCCAAGGCCGGCTAGCGGGGGGCTTCTACGAGCAGTACTTC. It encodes CASSQGRLAGGFYEQYF.

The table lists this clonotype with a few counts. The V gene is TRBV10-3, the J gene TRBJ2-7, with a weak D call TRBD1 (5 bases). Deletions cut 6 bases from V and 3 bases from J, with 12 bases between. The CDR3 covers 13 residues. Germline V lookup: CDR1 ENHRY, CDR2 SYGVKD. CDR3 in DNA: TGTGCCATCAGCCAGGACATCTTCTACGAGCAGTACTTC. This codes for CAISQDIFYEQYF.

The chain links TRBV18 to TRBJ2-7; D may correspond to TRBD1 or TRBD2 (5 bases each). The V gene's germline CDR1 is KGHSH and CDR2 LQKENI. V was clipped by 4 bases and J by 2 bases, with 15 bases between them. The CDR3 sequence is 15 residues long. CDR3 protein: CASSLGDGGTYEQYF. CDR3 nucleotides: TGTGCCAGCTCACTAGGGGACGGAGGCACCTACGAGCAGTACTTC. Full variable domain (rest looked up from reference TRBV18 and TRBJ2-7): NAGVMQNPRHLVRRRGQEARLRCSPMKGHSHVYWYRQLPEEGLKFMVYLQKENIIDESGMPKERFSAEFPKEGPSILRIQQVVRGDSAAYFCASSLGDGGTYEQYFGPGTRLTVT.

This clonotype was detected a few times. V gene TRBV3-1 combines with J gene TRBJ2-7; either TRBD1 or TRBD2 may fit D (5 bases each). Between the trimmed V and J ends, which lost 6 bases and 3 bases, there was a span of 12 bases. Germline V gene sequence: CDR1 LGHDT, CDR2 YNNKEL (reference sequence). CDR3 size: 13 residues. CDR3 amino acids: CASRGEGSYEQYF. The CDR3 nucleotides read TGTGCCAGCAGGGGGGAAGGGAGCTACGAGCAGTACTTC.

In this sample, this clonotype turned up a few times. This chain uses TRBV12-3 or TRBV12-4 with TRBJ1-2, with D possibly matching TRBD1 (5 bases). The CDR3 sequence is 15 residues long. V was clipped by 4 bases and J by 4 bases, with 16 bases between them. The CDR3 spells CASSSRGPGGYGYTF. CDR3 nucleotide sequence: TGTGCCAGCAGTTCCCGAGGCCCCGGGGGCTATGGCTACACCTTC.

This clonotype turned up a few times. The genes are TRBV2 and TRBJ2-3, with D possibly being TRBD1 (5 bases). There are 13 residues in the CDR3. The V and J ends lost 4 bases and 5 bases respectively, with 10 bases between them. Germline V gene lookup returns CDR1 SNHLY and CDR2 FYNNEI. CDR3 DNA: TGTGCCAGCAGTGGGGGCCAGCGAGATACGCAGTATTTT. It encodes CASSGGQRDTQYF.

The CDR3 coding sequence is TGTGCCATCAGTGAAGCGTTCGGAGCGGGAGTCGCTACAGATACGCAGTATTTT. Protein product: CAISEAFGAGVATDTQYF. This chain joins TRBV10-3 and TRBJ2-3; 8 bases map to TRBD2. This CDR3 has 18 residues. Germline-derived CDR1 and CDR2 are ENHRY and SYGVKD. Trimming cost V 3 bases and J 3 bases; bases outside gene matches: 14.

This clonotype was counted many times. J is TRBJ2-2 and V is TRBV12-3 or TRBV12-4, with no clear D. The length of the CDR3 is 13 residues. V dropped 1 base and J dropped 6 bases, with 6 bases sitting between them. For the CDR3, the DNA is TGTGCCAGCAGTTTAGGGGGATCCGGGGAGCTGTTTTTT. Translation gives CASSLGGSGELFF.

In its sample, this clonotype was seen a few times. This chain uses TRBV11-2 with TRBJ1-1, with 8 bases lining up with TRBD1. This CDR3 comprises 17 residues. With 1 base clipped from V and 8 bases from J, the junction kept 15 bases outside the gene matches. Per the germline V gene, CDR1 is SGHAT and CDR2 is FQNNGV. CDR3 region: CASSLAYGSTGAKEAFF. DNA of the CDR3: TGTGCCAGCAGCTTAGCCTACGGGTCGACAGGGGCCAAGGAAGCTTTCTTT. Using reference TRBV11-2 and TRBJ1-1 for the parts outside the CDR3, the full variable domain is EAGVAQSPRYKIIEKRQSVAFWCNPISGHATLYWYQQILGQGPKLLIQFQNNGVVDDSQLPKDRFSAERLKGVDSTLKIQPAKLEDSAVYLCASSLAYGSTGAKEAFFGQGTRLTVV.

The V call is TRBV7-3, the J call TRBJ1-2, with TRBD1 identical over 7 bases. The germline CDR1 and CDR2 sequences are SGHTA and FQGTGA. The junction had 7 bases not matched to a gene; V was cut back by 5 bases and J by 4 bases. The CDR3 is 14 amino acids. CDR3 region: CASSPQGQRYGYTF. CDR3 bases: TGTGCCAGCAGCCCGCAGGGACAGCGCTATGGCTACACCTTC.

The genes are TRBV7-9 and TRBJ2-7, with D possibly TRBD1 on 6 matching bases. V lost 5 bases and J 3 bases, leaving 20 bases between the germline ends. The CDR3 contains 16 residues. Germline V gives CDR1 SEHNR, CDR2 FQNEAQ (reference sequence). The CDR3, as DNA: TGTGCCAGCAGCCCTTCGACACAGGGCCCTATCTACGAGCAGTACTTC. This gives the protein CASSPSTQGPIYEQYF.

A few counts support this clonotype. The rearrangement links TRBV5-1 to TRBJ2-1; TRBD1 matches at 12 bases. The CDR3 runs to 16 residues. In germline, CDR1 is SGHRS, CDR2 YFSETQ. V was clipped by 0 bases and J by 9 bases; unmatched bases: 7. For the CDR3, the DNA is TGCGCCAGCAGCTTGGTTGCGGGACAGGGGGCAGGTGAGCAGTTCTTC. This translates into CASSLVAGQGAGEQFF.

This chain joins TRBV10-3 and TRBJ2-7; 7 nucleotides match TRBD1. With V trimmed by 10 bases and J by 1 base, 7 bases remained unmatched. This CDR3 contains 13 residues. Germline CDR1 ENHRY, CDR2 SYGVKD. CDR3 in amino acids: CATQRQGSYEQYF. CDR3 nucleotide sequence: TGTGCCACCCAAAGACAGGGTTCCTACGAGCAGTACTTC.

In DNA, the CDR3 is TGTGCCATCAGTGACTGGGGGGAAGAGACCCAGTACTTC. It specifies CAISDWGEETQYF. V is TRBV10-3 and J is TRBJ2-5, with a weak D call TRBD2 (6 bases). The V end was cut by 3 bases, the J end by 3 bases, with 8 bases between. Germline CDR1 is ENHRY and CDR2 is SYGVKD. The CDR3 totals 13 residues.

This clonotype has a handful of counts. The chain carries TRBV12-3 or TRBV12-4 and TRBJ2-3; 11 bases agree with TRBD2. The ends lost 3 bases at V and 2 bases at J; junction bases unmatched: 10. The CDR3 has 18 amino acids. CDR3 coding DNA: TGTGCCAGCAGTTTTGCAGGACTAGCGGGTTGGGCCACAGATACGCAGTATTTT. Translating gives CASSFAGLAGWATDTQYF.

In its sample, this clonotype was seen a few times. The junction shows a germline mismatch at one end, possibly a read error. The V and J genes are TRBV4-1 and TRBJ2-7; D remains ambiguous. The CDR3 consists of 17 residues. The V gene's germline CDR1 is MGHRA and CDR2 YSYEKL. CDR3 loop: CASSQAVDPPPSNEQYF. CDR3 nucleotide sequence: TGCGCCAGCAGCCAAGCGGTGGATCCCCCCCCCTCCAACGAGCAGTACTTC.

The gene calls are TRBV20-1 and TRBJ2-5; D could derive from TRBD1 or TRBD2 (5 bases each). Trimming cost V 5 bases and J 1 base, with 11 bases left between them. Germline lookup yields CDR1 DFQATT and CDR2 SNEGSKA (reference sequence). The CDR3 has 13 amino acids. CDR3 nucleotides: TGCAGTGCTCTACCCGGGACCCAAGAGACCCAGTACTTC. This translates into CSALPGTQETQYF.

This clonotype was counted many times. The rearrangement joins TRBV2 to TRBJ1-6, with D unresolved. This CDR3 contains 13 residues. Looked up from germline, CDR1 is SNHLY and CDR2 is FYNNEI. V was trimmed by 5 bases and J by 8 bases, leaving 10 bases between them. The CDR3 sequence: CASSLGLYSPLHF. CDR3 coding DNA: TGTGCCAGCAGTTTAGGACTGTATTCACCCCTCCACTTT.

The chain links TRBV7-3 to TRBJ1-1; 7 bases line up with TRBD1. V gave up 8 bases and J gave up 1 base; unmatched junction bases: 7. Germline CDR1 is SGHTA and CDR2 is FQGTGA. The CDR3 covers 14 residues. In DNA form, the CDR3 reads TGTGCCAGCGGCGCAGGGACAGCGAACACTGAAGCTTTCTTT. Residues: CASGAGTANTEAFF.

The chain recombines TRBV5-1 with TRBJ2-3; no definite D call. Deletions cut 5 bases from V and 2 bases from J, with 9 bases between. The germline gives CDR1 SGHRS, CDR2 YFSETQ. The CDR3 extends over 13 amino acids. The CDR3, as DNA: TGCGCCAGCAGTGGCGAAGTCACAGATACGCAGTATTTT. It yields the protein CASSGEVTDTQYF.

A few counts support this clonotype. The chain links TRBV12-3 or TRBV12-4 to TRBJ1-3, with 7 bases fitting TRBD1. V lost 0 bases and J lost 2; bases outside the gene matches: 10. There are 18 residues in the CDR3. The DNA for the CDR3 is TGTGCCAGCAGTTTAGCGCAGGAGGGGGCGCCCCCTGGAAACACCATATATTTT. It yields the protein CASSLAQEGAPPGNTIYF.